These T cell receptor beta chains were read from a single sample in a study of cytomegalovirus exposure and HLA in healthy donors. Measured with immunoSEQ multiplex PCR; TCRdb has only the in-frame clones, and not every one. The sample table includes some 75,000 clones. The sample consisted of PBMCs. The source of these receptors is a boy aged 5-17 years in good health and CMV-seronegative. CDR3s leave out the opening cysteine and the closing phenylalanine or tryptophan.

V gene	J gene	CDR3 protein
TRBV6-4	TRBJ2-3	ASSDGSGRATDTQY
TRBV5-4	TRBJ2-3	ASSFLSSYSTDTQY
TRBV5-6	TRBJ2-7	ASSRPEVYEQY
TRBV4-1	TRBJ1-2	ASSQTPQGNYGYT
TRBV5-4	TRBJ1-4	ASSSTGGGNEKLF
TRBV19	TRBJ1-5	ASSEGNQPQH
TRBV25-1	TRBJ2-7	ASSELNGGQGIYEQY
TRBV6-5	TRBJ2-3	ASSYGGYTDTQY
TRBV5-1	TRBJ2-5	ASSLSGTGRETQY
TRBV29-1	TRBJ1-2	SVEDIPDRVRGYT
TRBV7-9	TRBJ1-1	ASSFELMV
TRBV30	TRBJ1-1	AATGIMTGNTEAF
TRBV6-5	TRBJ1-2	ASSRGLNYGYT
TRBV27	TRBJ2-7	ASSLRQGIGSYEQY
TRBV18	TRBJ2-7	ASTYLRGDSSAYEQY
TRBV7-9	TRBJ2-5	ASSLGASGKETQY
TRBV12-5	TRBJ1-5	ASGLMLSYSNQPQH
TRBV9	TRBJ1-4	ASSVAQGGVEKLF
TRBV10-3	TRBJ1-1	AISDPPVQGTEAF
TRBV7-9	TRBJ2-2	ASSLRGGELF
TRBV6-5	TRBJ1-2	ASRETDFYGYT
TRBV5-4	TRBJ2-2	ASRGGTGELF
TRBV4-1	TRBJ2-1	ASSQDRTSGNEQF
TRBV5-1	TRBJ1-1	ASSFTGDNTEAF